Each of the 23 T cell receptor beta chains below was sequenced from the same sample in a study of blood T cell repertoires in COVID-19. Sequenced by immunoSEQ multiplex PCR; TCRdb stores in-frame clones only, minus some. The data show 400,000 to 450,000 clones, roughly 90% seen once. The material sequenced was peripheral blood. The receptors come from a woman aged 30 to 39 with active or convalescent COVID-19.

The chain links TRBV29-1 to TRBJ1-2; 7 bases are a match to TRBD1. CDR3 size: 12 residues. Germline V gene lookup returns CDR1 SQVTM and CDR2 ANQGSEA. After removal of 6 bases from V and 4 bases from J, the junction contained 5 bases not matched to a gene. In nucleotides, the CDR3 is TGCAGCGTCCAGGACAGGAGCTATGGCTACACCTTC. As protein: CSVQDRSYGYTF.

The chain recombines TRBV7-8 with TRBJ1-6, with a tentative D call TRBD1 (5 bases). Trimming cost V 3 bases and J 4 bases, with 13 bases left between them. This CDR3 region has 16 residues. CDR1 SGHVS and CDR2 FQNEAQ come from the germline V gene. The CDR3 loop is CASSLNRQPYNSPLHF. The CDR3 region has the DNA TGTGCCAGCAGCTTGAATAGACAGCCATATAATTCACCCCTCCACTTT.

The CDR3 sequence: CASSFRGSSNNSPLHF. In nucleotides, the CDR3 is TGTGCCAGCAGTTTCCGCGGATCCTCGAATAATTCACCCCTCCACTTT. The chain has TRBV27 and TRBJ1-6; the D is unclear. The germline V gene encodes CDR1 MNHEY and CDR2 SMNVEV (reference sequence). The V and J ends lost 3 bases and 5 bases respectively, with 14 bases between them. This CDR3 contains 16 residues.

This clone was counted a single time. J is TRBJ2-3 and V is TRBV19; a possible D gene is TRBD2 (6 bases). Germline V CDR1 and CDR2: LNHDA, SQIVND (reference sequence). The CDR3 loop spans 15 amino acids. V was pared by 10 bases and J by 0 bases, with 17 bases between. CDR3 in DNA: TGTGCCACCAAGGCCGGGACTTCTAGCACAGATACGCAGTATTTT. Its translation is CATKAGTSSTDTQYF.

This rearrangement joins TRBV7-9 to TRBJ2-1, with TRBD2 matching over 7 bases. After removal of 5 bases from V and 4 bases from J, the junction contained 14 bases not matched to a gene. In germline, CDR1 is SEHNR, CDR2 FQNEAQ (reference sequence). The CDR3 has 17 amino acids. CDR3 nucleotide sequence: TGTGCCAGCAGCGCCCGAGGGGCGGGAGTAGAGTACAATGAGCAGTTCTTC. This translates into CASSARGAGVEYNEQFF. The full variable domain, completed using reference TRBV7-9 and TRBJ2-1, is DTGVSQNPRHKITKRGQNVTFRCDPISEHNRLYWYRQTLGQGPEFLTYFQNEAQLEKSRLLSDRFSAERPKGSFSTLEIQRTEQGDSAMYLCASSARGAGVEYNEQFFGPGTRLTVL.

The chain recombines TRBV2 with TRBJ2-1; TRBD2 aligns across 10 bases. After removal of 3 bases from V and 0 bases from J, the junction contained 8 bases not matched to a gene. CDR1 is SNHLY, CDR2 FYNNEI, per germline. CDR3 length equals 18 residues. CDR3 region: CASSDGLAGALSYNEQFF. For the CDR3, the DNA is TGTGCCAGCAGTGATGGCCTAGCGGGGGCCCTCTCCTACAATGAGCAGTTCTTC.

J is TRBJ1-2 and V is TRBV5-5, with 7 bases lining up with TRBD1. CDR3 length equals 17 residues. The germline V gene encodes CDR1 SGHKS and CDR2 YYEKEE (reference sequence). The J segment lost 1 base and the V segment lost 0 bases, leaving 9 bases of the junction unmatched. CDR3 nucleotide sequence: TGTGCCAGCAGCTTGGCCTTTCCGGGACAGCTTAACTATGGCTACACCTTC. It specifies CASSLAFPGQLNYGYTF.

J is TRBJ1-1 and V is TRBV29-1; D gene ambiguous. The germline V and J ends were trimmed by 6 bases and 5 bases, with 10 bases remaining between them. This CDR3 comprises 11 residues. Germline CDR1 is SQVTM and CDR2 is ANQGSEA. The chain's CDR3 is CSVLTLTEAFF. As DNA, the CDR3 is TGCAGCGTCCTGACATTAACTGAAGCTTTCTTT.

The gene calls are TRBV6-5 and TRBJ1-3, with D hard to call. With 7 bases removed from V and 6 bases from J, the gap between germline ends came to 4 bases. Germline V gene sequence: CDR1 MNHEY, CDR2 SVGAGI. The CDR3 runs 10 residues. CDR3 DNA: TGTGCCAGCACCCAAAACACCATATATTTT. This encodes CASTQNTIYF.

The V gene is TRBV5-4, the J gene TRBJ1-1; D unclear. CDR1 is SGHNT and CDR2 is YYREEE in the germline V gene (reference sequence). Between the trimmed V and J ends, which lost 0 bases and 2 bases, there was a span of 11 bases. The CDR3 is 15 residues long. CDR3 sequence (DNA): TGTGCCAGCAGCTTGGGATCTACAGTAAACACTGAAGCTTTCTTT. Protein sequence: CASSLGSTVNTEAFF.

CDR3 residues: CASSSSSDEQFF. The CDR3 DNA sequence: TGTGCCAGCAGTTCGTCTTCGGATGAGCAGTTCTTC. The rearrangement joins TRBV12-3 or TRBV12-4 to TRBJ2-1; D is uncertain. Between the trimmed V and J ends, which lost 4 bases and 8 bases, there was a span of 9 bases. The CDR3 consists of 12 residues.

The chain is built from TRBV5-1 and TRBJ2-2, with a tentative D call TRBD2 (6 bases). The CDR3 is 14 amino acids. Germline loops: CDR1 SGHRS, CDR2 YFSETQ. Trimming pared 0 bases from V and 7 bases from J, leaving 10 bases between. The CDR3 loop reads CASSLAGSLGELFF. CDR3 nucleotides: TGCGCCAGCAGCTTGGCCGGGAGTCTCGGGGAGCTGTTTTTT.

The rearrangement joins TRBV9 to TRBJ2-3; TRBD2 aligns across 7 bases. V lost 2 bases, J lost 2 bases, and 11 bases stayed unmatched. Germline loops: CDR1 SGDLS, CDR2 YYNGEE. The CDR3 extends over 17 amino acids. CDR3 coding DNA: TGTGCCAGCAGCGTTACGCTAGCGGACACACCCACAGATACGCAGTATTTT. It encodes CASSVTLADTPTDTQYF.

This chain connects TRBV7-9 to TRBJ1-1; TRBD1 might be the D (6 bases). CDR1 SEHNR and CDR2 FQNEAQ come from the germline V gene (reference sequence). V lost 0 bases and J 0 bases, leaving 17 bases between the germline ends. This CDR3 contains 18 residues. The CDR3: CASSLAVLGAGVNTEAFF. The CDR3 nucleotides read TGTGCCAGCAGCTTAGCGGTCCTCGGGGCAGGGGTGAACACTGAAGCTTTCTTT.

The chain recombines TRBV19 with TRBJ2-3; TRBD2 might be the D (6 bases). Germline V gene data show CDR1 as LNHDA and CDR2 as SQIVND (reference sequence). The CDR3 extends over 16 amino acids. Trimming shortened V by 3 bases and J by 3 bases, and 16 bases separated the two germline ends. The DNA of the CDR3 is TGTGCCAGTAGTATCGGGACTGTTTCATTAACAGATACGCAGTATTTT. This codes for CASSIGTVSLTDTQYF.

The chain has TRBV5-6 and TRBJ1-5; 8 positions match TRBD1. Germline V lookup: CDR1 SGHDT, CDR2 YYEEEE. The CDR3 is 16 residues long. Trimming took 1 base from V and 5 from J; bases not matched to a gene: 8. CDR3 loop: CASSLLGQGIDQPQHF. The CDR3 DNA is TGTGCCAGCAGCTTGTTAGGACAGGGAATTGATCAGCCCCAGCATTTT.

This CDR3 reads CASSQGADNSPLHF. In nucleotides, the CDR3 is TGTGCCAGCAGTCAGGGGGCGGATAATTCACCCCTCCACTTT. The V gene is TRBV6-5, the J gene TRBJ1-6, with 8 bases identical to TRBD1. The CDR3 length is 14 residues. The trim removed 5 bases at V and 5 bases at J, leaving 2 bases unmatched. Looked up from germline, CDR1 is MNHEY and CDR2 is SVGAGI.

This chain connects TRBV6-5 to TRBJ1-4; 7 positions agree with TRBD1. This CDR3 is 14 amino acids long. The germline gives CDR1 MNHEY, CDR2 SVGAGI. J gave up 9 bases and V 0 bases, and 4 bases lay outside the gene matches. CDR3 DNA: TGTGCCAGCAGTTACTCACCGGGACAGCAAAAACTGTTTTTT. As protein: CASSYSPGQQKLFF.

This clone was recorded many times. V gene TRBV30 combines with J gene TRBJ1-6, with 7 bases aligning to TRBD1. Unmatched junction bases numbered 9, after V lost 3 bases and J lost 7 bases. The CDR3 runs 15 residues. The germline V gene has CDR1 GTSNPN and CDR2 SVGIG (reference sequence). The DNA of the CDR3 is TGTGCCTGGAGACTCCGGGACAGCCTAAATTCACCCCTCCACTTT. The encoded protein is CAWRLRDSLNSPLHF.

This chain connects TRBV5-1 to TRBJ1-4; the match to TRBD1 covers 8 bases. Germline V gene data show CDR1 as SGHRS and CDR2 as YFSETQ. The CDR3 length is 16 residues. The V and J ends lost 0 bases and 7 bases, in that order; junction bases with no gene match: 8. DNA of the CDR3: TGCGCCAGCAGCTTGGGGGGACAGGCCAGAGGTGAAAAACTGTTTTTT. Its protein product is CASSLGGQARGEKLFF.

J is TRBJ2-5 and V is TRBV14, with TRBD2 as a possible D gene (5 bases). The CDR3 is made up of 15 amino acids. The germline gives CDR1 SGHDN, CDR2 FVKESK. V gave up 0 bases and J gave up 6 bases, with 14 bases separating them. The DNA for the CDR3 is TGTGCCAGCAGCCAAGATCTCTACGGACTGAAGACCCAGTACTTC. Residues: CASSQDLYGLKTQYF.

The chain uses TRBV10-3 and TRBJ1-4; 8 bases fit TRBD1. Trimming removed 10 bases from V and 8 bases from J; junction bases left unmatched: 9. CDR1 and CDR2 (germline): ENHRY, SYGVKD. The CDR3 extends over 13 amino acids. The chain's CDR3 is CATGGQEAEKLFF. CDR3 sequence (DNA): TGTGCCACTGGGGGACAGGAGGCGGAAAAACTGTTTTTT.

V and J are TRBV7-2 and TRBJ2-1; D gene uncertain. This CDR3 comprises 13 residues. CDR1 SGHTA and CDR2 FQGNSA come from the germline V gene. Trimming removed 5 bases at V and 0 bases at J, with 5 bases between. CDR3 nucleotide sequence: TGTGCCAGCAGCCAAAACTCCTACAATGAGCAGTTCTTC. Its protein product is CASSQNSYNEQFF.